A single sample gave rise to the 28 T cell receptor beta chains below, sequenced in a study of T cells in Graves' hyperthyroidism and ophthalmopathy. RNA transcripts served as the template for amplifying TCR beta CDR3 regions. HTBI primers drove first-round RT-PCR of the TCR CDR3. Via MiXCR, TCRdb re-called the multiplex PCR reads, giving one row per CDR3 protein. Found here are 530,000 or so distinct CDR3 sequences, around 22% of them singletons; the top ten hold about 11%. The sequenced sample consisted of blood. Source of these receptors: a woman aged 25 to 39 with Graves' ophthalmopathy.

V gene TRBV20-1 combines with J gene TRBJ2-7; tentatively, D is TRBD1 (5 bases). The CDR3 is 11 residues long. Germline V gene data show CDR1 as DFQATT and CDR2 as SNEGSKA (reference sequence). With 5 bases removed from V and 2 bases from J, the gap between germline ends came to 7 bases. CDR3 loop: CSASGTYEQYF. The CDR3 DNA follows: TGCAGTGCTTCAGGGACCTACGAGCAGTACTTC.

This clonotype occurred many times. CDR3 loop: CASSYRSAGKIYGYTF. In DNA, the CDR3 is TGTGCCAGCAGTTACCGCTCTGCGGGGAAGATCTATGGCTACACCTTC. The genes are TRBV6-5 and TRBJ1-2; D gene ambiguous. Germline V gene sequence: CDR1 MNHEY, CDR2 SVGAGI. The V and J ends lost 2 bases and 4 bases respectively, with 17 bases between them. The CDR3 is 16 residues long.

Ten or more counts support this clonotype. The rearrangement links TRBV14 to TRBJ1-1; 7 bases fit TRBD1. The V gene end was trimmed by 2 bases and the J gene end by 4 bases; junction bases not matched to a gene: 4. CDR1 and CDR2 from the germline V gene are SGHDN and FVKESK. There are 14 residues in the CDR3. The DNA of the CDR3 is TGTGCCAGCAGCCAACAGGGGGAAGGCACTGAAGCTTTCTTT. This sequence encodes CASSQQGEGTEAFF. Full variable domain (missing parts from reference TRBV14 and TRBJ1-1): EAGVTQFPSHSVIEKGQTVTLRCDPISGHDNLYWYRRVMGKEIKFLLHFVKESKQDESGMPNNRFLAERTGGTYSTLKVQPAELEDSGVYFCASSQQGEGTEAFFGQGTRLTVV.

This clonotype was recorded many times. The chain links TRBV11-1 to TRBJ1-1, with 9 nucleotides matching TRBD1. The CDR3 contains 16 residues. Looked up from germline, CDR1 is SGHAT and CDR2 is FQDESV (reference sequence). With V trimmed by 0 bases and J by 4 bases, 6 bases remained unmatched. The CDR3 protein is CASSLAGQGLFTEAFF. CDR3 sequence (DNA): TGTGCCAGCAGCTTAGCGGGACAGGGCTTATTCACTGAAGCTTTCTTT.

This clonotype was recorded many times. The rearrangement links TRBV7-8 to TRBJ2-6; weak D call: TRBD1 (5 bases). CDR1 and CDR2 from the germline V gene are SGHVS and FQNEAQ. The CDR3 is made up of 18 amino acids. The V and J ends lost 5 bases and 2 bases respectively, with 19 bases between them. The CDR3 protein is CASSVRTLIGAGANVLTF. CDR3 nucleotides: TGTGCCAGCAGCGTTAGGACACTAATAGGCGCTGGGGCCAACGTCCTGACTTTC.

This clonotype was recorded at least ten times. The chain employs TRBV27 and TRBJ2-2; D might be TRBD1 (6 bases). CDR1 and CDR2 from the germline V gene are MNHEY and SMNVEV (reference sequence). The CDR3 has 15 amino acids. Trimming stripped 2 bases from V and 4 bases from J, with 11 bases between. The CDR3 loop is CASSLAAGATGELFF. In DNA, the CDR3 is TGTGCCAGCAGTTTAGCGGCAGGGGCCACCGGGGAGCTGTTTTTT.

A few counts support this clonotype. The V and J genes are TRBV27 and TRBJ2-7, with 10 bases identical to TRBD2. Germline values: CDR1 MNHEY, CDR2 SMNVEV (reference sequence). V was clipped by 7 bases and J by 3 bases; unmatched bases: 3. There are 13 residues in the CDR3. The CDR3 DNA sequence: TGTGCCAGCAAGAGGACTAGCGGCTACGAGCAGTACTTC. It translates to CASKRTSGYEQYF.

V usage is TRBV6-1 and J usage is TRBJ1-2; D call uncertain. Trimming left V 7 bases short and J 1 base short, with 10 bases between. Germline lookup yields CDR1 MNHNS and CDR2 SASEGT. There are 13 residues in the CDR3. The CDR3 DNA sequence: TGTGCCAGCAAGATAGGCGTTAACTATGGCTACACCTTC. This codes for CASKIGVNYGYTF.

CDR3: CSAQMGLMGQPQHF. The CDR3 nucleotides are TGCAGTGCTCAGATGGGCCTGATGGGCCAGCCCCAGCATTTT. V is TRBV20-1 and J is TRBJ1-5, with no clear D. The CDR3 covers 14 residues. Germline-derived CDR1 and CDR2 are DFQATT and SNEGSKA (reference sequence). V lost 5 bases to trimming and J lost 7 bases, with 18 bases between them.

This clonotype has ten or more counts. The V gene is TRBV5-1, the J gene TRBJ1-2; weak D call: TRBD1 (5 bases). The V gene lost 1 base and the J gene lost 8 bases, with 15 bases spanning the gap. The length of the CDR3 is 14 residues. Germline V gives CDR1 SGHRS, CDR2 YFSETQ. CDR3 loop: CASSLQGQGIGYTF. CDR3 coding DNA: TGCGCCAGCAGCTTGCAAGGGCAGGGAATCGGCTACACCTTC.

This clonotype occurred a few times. The rearrangement uses TRBV6-1 and TRBJ2-3, with a tentative D call TRBD2 (6 bases). Germline values: CDR1 MNHNS, CDR2 SASEGT. V was cut by 5 bases and J by 1 base, with 13 bases left in between. The CDR3 has 15 amino acids. CDR3 DNA sequence: TGTGCCAGCAGTAAACTAGGAGGGGGCACAGATACGCAGTATTTT. As protein: CASSKLGGGTDTQYF.

This clonotype was seen ten or more times. The rearrangement joins TRBV11-1 to TRBJ1-5; D perhaps matches TRBD1 (6 bases). This CDR3 region has 17 residues. V was cut by 5 bases and J by 1 base, with 18 bases left in between. Germline V gene lookup returns CDR1 SGHAT and CDR2 FQDESV (reference sequence). The CDR3 nucleotides are TGTGCCAGCAGCACCCGGTCCCTAGGGGGGAGCAATCAGCCCCAGCATTTT. This sequence encodes CASSTRSLGGSNQPQHF.

The count of this clonotype is one. The V call is TRBV20-1, the J call TRBJ1-1; no clear D. The germline CDR1 and CDR2 sequences are DFQATT and SNEGSKA (reference sequence). The CDR3 runs to 14 residues. Trimming cost V 4 bases and J 4 bases, with 16 bases left between them. The CDR3 DNA reads as TGCAGTGCTACCTCCGGGCGAGGATTCACTGAAGCTTTCTTT. Protein product: CSATSGRGFTEAFF.

This chain connects TRBV28 to TRBJ2-7; 10 bases are a match to TRBD1. The CDR3 sequence is 14 residues long. Germline V gene sequence: CDR1 MDHEN, CDR2 SYDVKM. Trimming at V came to 8 bases and at J to 2 bases, leaving 6 bases not matched to a gene. CDR3 nucleotides: TGTGCCAGCTGGTCCGGGACAGGGGCCTACGAGCAGTACTTC. Translation gives CASWSGTGAYEQYF.

This clonotype was seen repeatedly, ten times or more. The gene calls are TRBV28 and TRBJ2-7, with a possible D match to TRBD1 (6 bases). Looked up from germline, CDR1 is MDHEN and CDR2 is SYDVKM. The CDR3 length is 14 residues. V was pared by 3 bases and J by 0 bases, with 9 bases between. The CDR3 here is CASSLGASSYEQYF. The CDR3 DNA sequence: TGTGCCAGCAGTTTGGGGGCTAGCTCCTACGAGCAGTACTTC.

This clonotype was detected many times. CDR3 nucleotides: TGTGCCAGCAGACCCGGACTAGTAAGATGGGGGGGGAAGACCCAGTACTTC. It codes for CASRPGLVRWGGKTQYF. The chain combines TRBV2 with TRBJ2-5, with TRBD2 matching over 7 bases. The ends lost 6 bases at V and 6 bases at J; junction bases unmatched: 19. The CDR3 covers 17 residues. The germline V gene has CDR1 SNHLY and CDR2 FYNNEI.

This clonotype has ten or more counts. The chain carries TRBV6-4 and TRBJ1-2, with D perhaps matching TRBD1 (5 bases). V was trimmed by 2 bases and J by 0 bases, leaving 22 bases between them. The CDR3 is 19 residues long. Germline-derived CDR1 and CDR2 are MRHNA and SNTAGT. For the CDR3, the DNA is TGTGCCAGCAGTGACGTTCTCGTTCTAGACAGAGTAGCTAACTATGGCTACACCTTC. It specifies CASSDVLVLDRVANYGYTF.

This clonotype was seen ten or more times. This chain joins TRBV10-3 and TRBJ1-1; D unclear. The V gene's germline CDR1 is ENHRY and CDR2 SYGVKD. The CDR3 is 13 residues long. V lost 6 bases and J 1 base, leaving 9 bases between the germline ends. CDR3 sequence (DNA): TGTGCCATCAGGTCAGGCCAGAACACTGAAGCTTTCTTT. This sequence encodes CAIRSGQNTEAFF.

The table lists this clonotype with many counts. The CDR3 bases are TGTGCCAGCAGTCAGGGATTTAACTATGGCTACACCTTC. Translating it yields CASSQGFNYGYTF. This sequence joins TRBV6-1 and TRBJ1-2; possibly TRBD1 for D (5 bases). Looked up from germline, CDR1 is MNHNS and CDR2 is SASEGT. The CDR3 has 13 amino acids. The V and J ends lost 5 bases and 1 base respectively, with 8 bases between them.

This sequence joins TRBV29-1 and TRBJ2-5, with TRBD1 as a possible D gene (7 bases). CDR3 size: 15 residues. Trimming took 4 bases from V and 3 from J, leaving 18 bases between them. Germline V gives CDR1 SQVTM, CDR2 ANQGSEA. In DNA, the CDR3 is TGCAGCGTTGGTTGGAGGGGGCGCGATGAAGAGACCCAGTACTTC. Residues: CSVGWRGRDEETQYF. Drawing the rest from reference TRBV29-1 and TRBJ2-5, the complete variable domain is SAVISQKPSRDICQRGTSLTIQCQVDSQVTMMFWYRQQPGQSLTLIATANQGSEATYESGFVIDKFPISRPNLTFSTLTVSNMSPEDSSIYLCSVGWRGRDEETQYFGPGTRLLVL.

The chain links TRBV6-1 to TRBJ2-7; 9 bases map to TRBD1. Germline trimming cut 2 bases from V and 3 bases from J; bases unmatched to any gene: 5. CDR3 length: 15 residues. Germline assignment: CDR1 MNHNS and CDR2 SASEGT. The CDR3 sequence is CASSEIGTGYYEQYF. The CDR3 bases are TGTGCCAGCAGTGAAATTGGGACAGGGTACTACGAGCAGTACTTC.

The J gene is TRBJ2-7, the V gene TRBV7-8; 9 bases line up with TRBD1. J gave up 7 bases and V 6 bases, and 16 bases lay outside the gene matches. CDR3 length equals 16 residues. Germline V gene data show CDR1 as SGHVS and CDR2 as FQNEAQ. The DNA of the CDR3 is TGTGCCAGCAGTTTATCGAGTCTACAGGGGGCCGGGGAGCAGTACTTC. It translates to CASSLSSLQGAGEQYF.

This clonotype was seen ten or more times. This chain joins TRBV7-8 and TRBJ1-3; D uncertain. V was shortened by 1 base and J by 8 bases, with 12 bases between the two germline ends. CDR1 is SGHVS and CDR2 is FQNEAQ in the germline V gene. The CDR3 length is 14 residues. DNA for the CDR3: TGTGCCAGCAGCTTAGACCGTATTAAAGACACCATATATTTT. It specifies CASSLDRIKDTIYF.

This clonotype was counted only a few times. The junction departs from the called germline gene at one end, perhaps through a read error. The rearrangement uses TRBV12-3 or TRBV12-4 and TRBJ2-5; 9 bases map to TRBD2. The CDR3 is 14 amino acids. The CDR3 nucleotides are TGTGTCAGCGGTACTCTAGCGGGGCAAGAGACCCAGTACTTC. It translates to CVSGTLAGQETQYF.

Ten or more counts support this clonotype. The rearrangement links TRBV6-1 to TRBJ2-7; D unclear. Trimming took 6 bases from V and 2 from J, leaving 11 bases between them. CDR3 length: 13 residues. The V gene's germline CDR1 is MNHNS and CDR2 SASEGT. The CDR3 sequence: CASRPRVTYEQYF. The CDR3 nucleotides are TGTGCCAGCAGGCCAAGGGTAACCTACGAGCAGTACTTC.

This clonotype turned up a few times. The chain employs TRBV6-5 and TRBJ1-5, with unresolved D. V was trimmed by 0 bases and J by 5 bases, leaving 8 bases between them. This CDR3 comprises 14 residues. CDR1 is MNHEY and CDR2 is SVGAGI in the germline V gene. The chain's CDR3 is CASSYSGGHQPQHF. CDR3 coding DNA: TGTGCCAGCAGTTACTCCGGTGGGCATCAGCCCCAGCATTTT.

At least ten counts were recorded for this clonotype. This chain joins TRBV6-4 and TRBJ1-5; 9 nucleotides line up with TRBD1. V shed 6 bases, J shed 3 bases, and the junction held 12 bases outside the gene matches. CDR1 is MRHNA and CDR2 is SNTAGT in the germline V gene. The CDR3 has 17 residues. The CDR3 DNA sequence: TGTGCCAGCAGGAGAAGACAGGGGGGAGGGGACAATCAGCCCCAGCATTTT. This translates into CASRRRQGGGDNQPQHF.

This clonotype came up many times. The J gene is TRBJ1-5, the V gene TRBV12-3 or TRBV12-4; the match to TRBD1 covers 8 bases. The length of the CDR3 is 14 residues. J lost 2 bases, V lost 5 bases, and 2 bases had no gene match. This chain's CDR3 is CASSRGQGNQPQHF. The CDR3 bases are TGTGCCAGCAGTAGGGGACAGGGCAATCAGCCCCAGCATTTT.